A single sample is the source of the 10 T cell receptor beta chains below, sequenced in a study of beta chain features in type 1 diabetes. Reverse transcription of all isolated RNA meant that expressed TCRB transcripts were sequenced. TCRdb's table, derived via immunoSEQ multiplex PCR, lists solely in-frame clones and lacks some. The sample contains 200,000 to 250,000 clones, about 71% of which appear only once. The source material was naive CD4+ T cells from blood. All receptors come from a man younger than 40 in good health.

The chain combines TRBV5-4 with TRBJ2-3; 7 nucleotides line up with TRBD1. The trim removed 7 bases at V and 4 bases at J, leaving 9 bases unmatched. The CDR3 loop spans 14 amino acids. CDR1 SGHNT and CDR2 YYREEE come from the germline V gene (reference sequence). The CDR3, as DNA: TGTGCCAGCCAAGCGCCAACAGGGGCAGATACGCAGTATTTT. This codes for CASQAPTGADTQYF.

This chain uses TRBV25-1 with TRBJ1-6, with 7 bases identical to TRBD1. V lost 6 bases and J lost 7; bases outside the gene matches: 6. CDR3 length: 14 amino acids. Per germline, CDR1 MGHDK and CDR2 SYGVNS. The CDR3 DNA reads TGTGCCAGCAGGCAGACAGGGTGGAATTCACCCCTCCACTTT. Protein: CASRQTGWNSPLHF. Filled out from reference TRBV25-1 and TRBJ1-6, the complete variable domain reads EADIYQTPRYLVIGTGKKITLECSQTMGHDKMYWYQQDPGMELHLIHYSYGVNSTEKGDLSSESTVSRIRTEHFPLTLESARPSHTSQYLCASRQTGWNSPLHFGNGTRLTVT.

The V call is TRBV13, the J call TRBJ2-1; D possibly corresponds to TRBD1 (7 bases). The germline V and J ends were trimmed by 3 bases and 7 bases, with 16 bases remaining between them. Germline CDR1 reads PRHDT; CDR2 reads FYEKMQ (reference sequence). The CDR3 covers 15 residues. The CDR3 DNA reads TGTGCCAGCAGCTTCGGCGGGACAGTTTTGAATGAGCAGTTCTTC. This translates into CASSFGGTVLNEQFF.

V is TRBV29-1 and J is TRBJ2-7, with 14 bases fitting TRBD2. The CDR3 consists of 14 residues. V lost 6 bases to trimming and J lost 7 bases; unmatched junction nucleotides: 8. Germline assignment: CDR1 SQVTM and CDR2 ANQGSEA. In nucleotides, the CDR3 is TGCAGCGTAACTGGACTAGCGGGAGGCCAAGAGCAGTACTTC. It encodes CSVTGLAGGQEQYF.

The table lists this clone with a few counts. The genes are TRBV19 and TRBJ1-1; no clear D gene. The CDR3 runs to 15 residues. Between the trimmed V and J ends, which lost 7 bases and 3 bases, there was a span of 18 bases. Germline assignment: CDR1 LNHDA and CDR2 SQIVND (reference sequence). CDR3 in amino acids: CASTTAWAKDTEAFF. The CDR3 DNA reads TGTGCCAGTACCACCGCATGGGCAAAGGACACTGAAGCTTTCTTT.

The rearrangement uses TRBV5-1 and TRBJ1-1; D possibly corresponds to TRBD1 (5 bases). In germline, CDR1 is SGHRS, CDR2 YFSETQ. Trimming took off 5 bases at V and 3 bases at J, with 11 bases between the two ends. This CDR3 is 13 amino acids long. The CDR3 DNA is TGCGCCAGCAGAGCCGTAGGGGACACTGAAGCTTTCTTT. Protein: CASRAVGDTEAFF.

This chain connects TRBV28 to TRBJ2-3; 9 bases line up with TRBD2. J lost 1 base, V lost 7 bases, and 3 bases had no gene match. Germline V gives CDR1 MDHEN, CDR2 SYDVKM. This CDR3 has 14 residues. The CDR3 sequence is CASKWTSGTDTQYF. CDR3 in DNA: TGTGCCAGCAAATGGACTAGCGGCACAGATACGCAGTATTTT.

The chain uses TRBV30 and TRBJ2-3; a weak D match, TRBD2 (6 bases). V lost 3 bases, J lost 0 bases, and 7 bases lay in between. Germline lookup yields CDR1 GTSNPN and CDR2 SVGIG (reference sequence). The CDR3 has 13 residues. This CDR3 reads CAWRGTSTDTQYF. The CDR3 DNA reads TGTGCCTGGAGGGGGACTAGCACAGATACGCAGTATTTT.

CDR3 residues: CASSLVGNNEQFF. The CDR3 DNA reads as TGTGCCAGCAGCTTAGTGGGGAACAATGAGCAGTTCTTC. The rearrangement links TRBV7-9 to TRBJ2-1, with D uncertain. CDR1 is SEHNR, CDR2 FQNEAQ, per germline (reference sequence). The CDR3 is 13 amino acids. V shed 1 base and J shed 5 bases, with 6 bases lying between them.

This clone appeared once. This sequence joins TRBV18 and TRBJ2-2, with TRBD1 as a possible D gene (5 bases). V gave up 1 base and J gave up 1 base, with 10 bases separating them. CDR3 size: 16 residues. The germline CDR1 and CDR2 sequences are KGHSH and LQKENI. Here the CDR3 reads CASSPQGHGNTGELFF. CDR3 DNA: TGTGCCAGCTCACCACAAGGACATGGGAACACCGGGGAGCTGTTTTTT. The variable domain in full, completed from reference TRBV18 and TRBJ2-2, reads NAGVMQNPRHLVRRRGQEARLRCSPMKGHSHVYWYRQLPEEGLKFMVYLQKENIIDESGMPKERFSAEFPKEGPSILRIQQVVRGDSAAYFCASSPQGHGNTGELFFGEGSRLTVL.